This TCR beta chain appears in the sequencing data of a study of regulatory T cells in long-lasting Graves disease. The time point: persistent/refractory GD, antithyroid drugs over 5 years with positive TRAb. After RNA was extracted from PBMCs, the TCR library was made from it. Peripheral blood, nine milliliters of it, was drawn into EDTA tubes. In building TCR beta libraries, iRepertoire HTBI primers were used together with Arm-PCR of CDR3 regions. Original methodology: Spanning all samples, the identified segments comprised roughly 66 TRBV and over 13 TRBJ. TCRdb called the multiplex PCR reads again in MiXCR, with one record for every CDR3 protein. What appears here as the V and J calls and clone size reflects TCRdb's work, not the paper's. In the table there are a few hundred thousand distinct CDR3 sequences, 20% to 30% of which are singletons. Study results and limitations: Among samples with persistent disease, TRBV28, TRBJ1-2 and TRBJ2-5 were favored. Since the sample size was small, accuracy may have been reduced.

Trimming cost V 1 base and J 6 bases; bases outside gene matches: 5. In germline, CDR1 is MNHNS, CDR2 SASEGT. The CDR3 is 15 amino acids. This clonotype was detected a few times. What it binds is not known. Here the sequenced sample was peripheral blood mononuclear cells (PBMCs), taken when the disease was refractory, from a patient treated with antithyroid drugs. The clonotype was recovered from a female donor with Graves disease. The chain carries TRBV6-1 and TRBJ1-5, with TRBD1 matching 8 bases. The CDR3 loop is CASSEVDRGIQPQHF. DNA of the CDR3: TGTGCCAGCAGTGAAGTAGACAGGGGAATTCAGCCCCAGCATTTT.